The source of this T cell receptor (beta chain) is a study of cytomegalovirus exposure and HLA in healthy donors. With 60 Vbeta and 13 Jbeta primers, the PCR was carried out. Per the authors' pipeline: Unique TCR beta chains numbered about 72 million in a later analysis, with around 10 million shared. The protocol was immunoSEQ multiplex PCR, while the TCRdb copy is restricted to in-frame clones and leaves out a portion. V, J and clone size are those of that table, while D and trimming were read from the DNA. The sample has about 160,000 clones. Germline V CDR1 and CDR2: SGHNT, YYREEE (reference sequence). This CDR3 has 14 amino acids. For this clone: Its target is unknown. Germline and junction disagree at one end, which may indicate a read error. Other DNA sequences from this sample encode an identical CDR3 as well.

Findings of the study overall: In vitro, three CMV-associated chains proved specific for CMV antigens. What TCR beta sequences reportedly achieved was accurate prediction of HLA-A and HLA-B alleles in most subjects. In a later analysis, at a false discovery rate of 0.05, 15,000 to 20,000 TCR beta sequences were associated with HLA alleles.

The J gene is TRBJ2-3, the V gene TRBV5-4; possibly TRBD2 for D (5 bases). The receptor was isolated from a woman in her sixties or seventies in good health and CMV-seronegative. Sequenced sample: PBMCs. CDR3 in DNA: TGTGCCAGCAGCTTGGGCGACTATGGGGATACGCAGTACTTT. This sequence encodes CASSLGDYGDTQYF.